The entry below describes one T cell receptor beta chain. Its specificity is unknown. The sample comes from a study of T cells in Graves' hyperthyroidism and ophthalmopathy. Study-wide results and limits: Ophthalmopathy was distinguished from stable hyperthyroidism by 13 V-J signatures. Appearing also in blood were most of the thyroid clonotypes expanded above 0.001.

Researchers took RNA transcripts and amplified the TCR beta CDR3 regions from them. Researchers ran a first-round RT-PCR on the TCR CDR3 using the HTBI primer set. Via MiXCR, TCRdb re-called the multiplex PCR reads, giving one row per CDR3 protein. The sample lists 550,000 to 700,000 distinct CDR3 sequences, 46% occurring once. This CDR3 comprises 14 residues. Trimming stripped 6 bases from V and 9 bases from J, with 20 bases between. Per germline, CDR1 SEHNR and CDR2 FQNEAQ (reference sequence). The sequence came from an adult woman with Graves' disease, either hyperthyroidism or ophthalmopathy (not recorded which). Input material: peripheral blood or thyroid tissue (not recorded which). V usage is TRBV7-9 and J usage is TRBJ1-2, with D perhaps matching TRBD1 (5 bases). CDR3 DNA: TGTGCCAGCAGTTATAGCGGGGCAAGTAGACGCTACACCTTC. It is translated as CASSYSGASRRYTF.